Below, 18 T cell receptor beta chains from the same sample are listed, as sequenced in a study of shared clonotypes between healthy human individuals. Naive CD8 cells lacked CD45RO and underwent positive selection for CCR7, leaving out terminally differentiated effector memory CD45RA+ cells. Here immunoSEQ multiplex PCR was the method, and the copy in TCRdb shows in-frame clones only, minus some. In the table there are millions of clones, roughly 91% of which are singletons. Sequenced: naive CD8+ T cells from PBMCs. The receptors come from a man younger than 30 in good health. Some clones in this sample may be carry-over from other donors' samples.

The rearrangement uses TRBV6-1 and TRBJ2-3; D uncertain. Germline V gene lookup returns CDR1 MNHNS and CDR2 SASEGT. Trimming stripped 1 base from V and 2 bases from J, with 13 bases between. The CDR3 length is 16 residues. The CDR3 DNA reads TGTGCCAGCAGTGAAGACACTTCTCTACTCACAGATACGCAGTATTTT. The encoded protein is CASSEDTSLLTDTQYF.

This sequence joins TRBV14 and TRBJ2-1, with D hard to call. This CDR3 is built from 15 residues. Germline CDR1 and CDR2: SGHDN and FVKESK. Trimming removed 1 base from V and 0 bases from J, with 7 bases in between. In DNA form, the CDR3 reads TGTGCCAGCAGCCAAGTATTTAGCTCCTACAATGAGCAGTTCTTC. Its protein product is CASSQVFSSYNEQFF.

This clone was counted a single time. The chain has TRBV9 and TRBJ2-7; TRBD2 aligns across 9 bases. This CDR3 comprises 13 residues. With V trimmed by 4 bases and J by 6 bases, 5 bases remained unmatched. Germline V gives CDR1 SGDLS, CDR2 YYNGEE. CDR3 DNA sequence: TGTGCCAGCAGCATGGGACTAGCTCGCGAGCAGTACTTC. Encoded protein: CASSMGLAREQYF. Variable domain in full (rest from reference TRBV9 and TRBJ2-7): DSGVTQTPKHLITATGQRVTLRCSPRSGDLSVYWYQQSLDQGLQFLIQYYNGEERAKGNILERFSAQQFPDLHSELNLSSLELGDSALYFCASSMGLAREQYFGPGTRLTVT.

V and J are TRBV5-6 and TRBJ2-5, with no clear D. Germline V CDR1 and CDR2: SGHDT, YYEEEE. This CDR3 comprises 12 residues. V dropped 4 bases and J dropped 3 bases, with 7 bases sitting between them. The CDR3 sequence is CASSHGKETQYF. The CDR3 DNA reads as TGTGCCAGCAGCCATGGGAAAGAGACCCAGTACTTC.

The V call is TRBV4-1, the J call TRBJ2-1; TRBD2 matches 7 bases. With V trimmed by 2 bases and J by 7 bases, 11 bases remained unmatched. The CDR3 runs to 16 residues. Germline loops: CDR1 MGHRA, CDR2 YSYEKL. Here the CDR3 reads CASSQPTVAGENEQFF. The CDR3 DNA sequence: TGCGCCAGCAGCCAACCCACGGTGGCGGGAGAAAATGAGCAGTTCTTC.

This sequence joins TRBV9 and TRBJ1-3; D is perhaps TRBD1 (5 bases). Germline values: CDR1 SGDLS, CDR2 YYNGEE. CDR3 length: 16 amino acids. The V and J ends lost 4 bases and 0 bases respectively, with 14 bases between them. The CDR3 nucleotides are TGTGCCAGCAGCCCCGGCCGGGGACGCTCTGGAAACACCATATATTTT. The encoded protein is CASSPGRGRSGNTIYF.

This clone is a singleton in its sample. The genes are TRBV28 and TRBJ2-7; 11 bases map to TRBD2. This CDR3 region has 14 residues. Germline V gives CDR1 MDHEN, CDR2 SYDVKM. V was pared by 8 bases and J by 4 bases, with 7 bases of the junction left unmatched. In DNA form, the CDR3 reads TGTGCCAGCGTAACTAGCGGGGGAGGGTACGAGCAGTACTTC. Protein: CASVTSGGGYEQYF.

V gene TRBV25-1 combines with J gene TRBJ2-5; D is undetermined. The V end was cut by 1 base, the J end by 5 bases, with 14 bases between. CDR3 length equals 15 residues. Germline lookup yields CDR1 MGHDK and CDR2 SYGVNS. CDR3 amino acids: CASSESVGFAETQYF. The CDR3 coding sequence is TGTGCCAGCAGTGAATCGGTTGGGTTTGCGGAGACCCAGTACTTC. The variable domain in full, completed from reference TRBV25-1 and TRBJ2-5, reads EADIYQTPRYLVIGTGKKITLECSQTMGHDKMYWYQQDPGMELHLIHYSYGVNSTEKGDLSSESTVSRIRTEHFPLTLESARPSHTSQYLCASSESVGFAETQYFGPGTRLLVL.

With respect to this clone: In the same sample, other DNA sequences code for this CDR3. V gene TRBV5-6 combines with J gene TRBJ2-5; the match to TRBD1 covers 8 bases. CDR1 SGHDT and CDR2 YYEEEE come from the germline V gene. The CDR3 loop spans 14 amino acids. Trimming cost V 0 bases and J 4 bases; bases outside gene matches: 2. Written as DNA, the CDR3 is TGTGCCAGCAGCTTGGGGACAGGGCGAGAGACCCAGTACTTC. This gives the protein CASSLGTGRETQYF.

This chain uses TRBV19 with TRBJ2-3, with 10 bases matching TRBD2. Per germline, CDR1 LNHDA and CDR2 SQIVND (reference sequence). J lost 5 bases, V lost 11 bases, and 7 bases had no gene match. The CDR3 runs 13 residues. CDR3 sequence reads: CASGEREGDTQYF. CDR3 in DNA: TGTGCCTCGGGGGAGCGGGAGGGAGATACGCAGTATTTT.

The gene calls are TRBV28 and TRBJ2-7, with D possibly TRBD2 on 7 matching bases. The CDR3 spans 13 residues. The V gene lost 10 bases and the J gene lost 5 bases, with 18 bases spanning the gap. The germline V gene encodes CDR1 MDHEN and CDR2 SYDVKM. The DNA for the CDR3 is TGTGCCACCAAAGGGGGGGGGCTGCACGAGCAGTACTTC. It is translated as CATKGGGLHEQYF.

The rearrangement links TRBV11-2 to TRBJ2-7; D is possibly TRBD2 (5 bases). The germline V gene encodes CDR1 SGHAT and CDR2 FQNNGV. CDR3 size: 15 residues. Trimming pared 1 base from V and 2 bases from J, leaving 12 bases between. This CDR3 reads CASSLGGPGTYEQYF. For the CDR3, the DNA is TGTGCCAGCAGCTTAGGCGGGCCGGGAACCTACGAGCAGTACTTC.

The genes are TRBV4-1 and TRBJ2-2; either TRBD1 or TRBD2 may fit D (7 bases each). V lost 2 bases to trimming and J lost 6 bases, with 13 bases between them. Per germline, CDR1 MGHRA and CDR2 YSYEKL. The CDR3 runs to 15 residues. CDR3 nucleotide sequence: TGCGCCAGCAGCCAACAGGGGGGGAGAGCCGGGGAGCTGTTTTTT. It yields the protein CASSQQGGRAGELFF.

The chain couples TRBV5-5 to TRBJ2-1; 9 bases are shared with TRBD2. V gave up 1 base and J gave up 5 bases; unmatched junction bases: 4. There are 15 residues in the CDR3. Germline V gene sequence: CDR1 SGHKS, CDR2 YYEKEE (reference sequence). The CDR3 loop reads CASSLLAGVNNEQFF. The CDR3 DNA is TGTGCCAGCAGCTTGTTAGCGGGGGTTAACAATGAGCAGTTCTTC.

The chain links TRBV4-1 to TRBJ1-2, with 8 bases lining up with TRBD1. The CDR3 spans 16 residues. The germline gives CDR1 MGHRA, CDR2 YSYEKL. V was clipped by 0 bases and J by 3 bases; unmatched bases: 6. The CDR3 loop is CASSQEEQGVDYGYTF. CDR3 coding DNA: TGCGCCAGCAGCCAAGAAGAACAGGGGGTCGACTATGGCTACACCTTC.

This chain links TRBV9 with TRBJ2-1; D is undetermined. The CDR3 sequence is 17 residues long. CDR1 is SGDLS, CDR2 YYNGEE, per germline. V shed 1 base and J shed 0 bases, with 14 bases lying between them. CDR3 sequence reads: CASSVNPQMNSYNEQFF. CDR3 nucleotides: TGTGCCAGCAGCGTAAACCCCCAGATGAACTCCTACAATGAGCAGTTCTTC.

CDR3 nucleotides: TGTGCCAGCGTACCTTCTAAGCGGGCCAACTACAATGAGCAGTTCTTC. It specifies CASVPSKRANYNEQFF. The chain has TRBV6-4 and TRBJ2-1; D is perhaps TRBD2 (6 bases). This CDR3 spans 16 amino acids. V lost 8 bases, J lost 3 bases, and 20 bases lay in between. Germline CDR1 is MRHNA and CDR2 is SNTAGT.

The CDR3 region is CASSPFTGGLQETQYF. CDR3 bases: TGTGCCAGCTCACCATTCACAGGTGGACTCCAAGAGACCCAGTACTTC. The chain couples TRBV18 to TRBJ2-5; D tentatively fits TRBD1 or TRBD2 (5 bases each). The ends were cut back, 2 bases at V and 1 base at J, with 14 bases in the middle. Per germline, CDR1 KGHSH and CDR2 LQKENI. The CDR3 is 16 residues long.